The sample holds many counts of the clone carrying this TCR beta chain. Its antigen is not identified. Template material for amplifying TCR beta CDR3 regions consisted of RNA transcripts. Researchers ran a first-round RT-PCR on the TCR CDR3 using the HTBI primer set. TCRdb re-analysed the multiplex PCR reads in MiXCR, keeping a single row per CDR3 protein. The data contain 560,000 or so distinct CDR3 sequences, roughly 50% of them singletons. These data are taken from a study of T cells in Graves' hyperthyroidism and ophthalmopathy. General observations from the study: Blood also held most thyroid clonotypes expanded beyond 0.001.

Trimming took 6 bases from V and 2 from J, leaving 10 bases between them. Germline CDR1 KGHDR, CDR2 SFDVKD. The CDR3 has 14 amino acids. This chain links TRBV24-1 with TRBJ1-3, with TRBD1 as a possible D gene (5 bases). This clonotype originated in a young woman with Graves' hyperthyroidism. The sample was peripheral blood or thyroid tissue (not recorded which). The CDR3 spells CATSTSGAGNTIYF. As DNA, the CDR3 is TGTGCCACCAGTACATCGGGGGCTGGAAACACCATATATTTT.